Each of the 4 T cell receptor beta chains below was sequenced from the same sample in a study of blood T cell repertoires in COVID-19. Data came from immunoSEQ multiplex PCR; TCRdb stores just in-frame clones and leaves some out. This table holds about 210,000 clones, 85% to 90% found once. The sample comprised peripheral blood. The source is a man between 18 and 29 years old with active or convalescent COVID-19.

The chain links TRBV7-9 to TRBJ2-7; 8 bases map to TRBD1. CDR1 and CDR2 (germline): SEHNR, FQNEAQ (reference sequence). J gave up 1 base and V 7 bases, and 6 bases lay outside the gene matches. The CDR3 contains 14 residues. The CDR3 protein is CASNDRDRSYEQYF. The DNA of the CDR3 is TGTGCCAGCAACGACCGGGACAGGTCCTACGAGCAGTACTTC.

This clone was observed a single time. In nucleotides, the CDR3 is TGCGCCAGCAGCCAAGGGGTCCAGGGGGCAAGAGATACGCAGTATTTT. Translating gives CASSQGVQGARDTQYF. This sequence joins TRBV4-3 and TRBJ2-3, with 8 bases aligning to TRBD1. CDR3 length equals 16 residues. Germline assignment: CDR1 LGHNA and CDR2 YSLEER. J lost 5 bases, V lost 1 base, and 8 bases had no gene match.

The chain combines TRBV11-2 with TRBJ1-2; 8 bases are a match to TRBD1. Looked up from germline, CDR1 is SGHAT and CDR2 is FQNNGV. CDR3 length: 16 amino acids. V was pared by 1 base and J by 4 bases, with 8 bases of the junction left unmatched. The CDR3 sequence: CASSLVLGTGAYGYTF. The CDR3 coding sequence is TGTGCCAGCAGCTTAGTGCTTGGGACAGGAGCCTATGGCTACACCTTC.

V gene TRBV11-1 combines with J gene TRBJ1-1; D perhaps matches TRBD1 (6 bases). V was pared by 5 bases and J by 1 base, with 11 bases between. The CDR3 extends over 14 amino acids. CDR1 is SGHAT, CDR2 FQDESV, per germline (reference sequence). DNA of the CDR3: TGTGCCAGCAGCCTCTCCAGGGGGAACACTGAAGCTTTCTTT. Its translation: CASSLSRGNTEAFF. The whole variable domain, remainder taken from reference TRBV11-1 and TRBJ1-1, is EAEVAQSPRYKITEKSQAVAFWCDPISGHATLYWYRQILGQGPELLVQFQDESVVDDSQLPKDRFSAERLKGVDSTLKIQPAELGDSAMYLCASSLSRGNTEAFFGQGTRLTVV.